This T cell receptor beta chain was sequenced for a study of shared clonotypes between healthy human individuals. The CDR3 sequence is 16 residues long. The V gene's germline CDR1 is MGHRA and CDR2 YSYEKL. In the case of this clone: Its ends do not fully match the called genes, so a read error is possible.

Data came from immunoSEQ multiplex PCR; TCRdb stores just in-frame clones and leaves some out. The sample has about 2.4 million clones; more than 85% are singletons. The source material was naive CD4+ T cells from PBMCs. Subset: CD45RA+ positively selected. This TCR derives from a man aged 18 to 29 in good health. Some clones in this sample may be carry-over from other donors' samples. The rearrangement uses TRBV4-1 and TRBJ2-3; no definite D call. The CDR3 sequence is CASTQLERPSTDTQYF. The CDR3 DNA reads as TGCGCCAGCACCCAATTGGAACGGCCTAGCACAGATACGCAGTATTTT.